This T cell receptor (beta chain) was obtained from a study of blood T cell repertoires in COVID-19. The wider study: Sites across the United States, Italy and Spain contributed samples from acute and convalescent COVID-19. PBMCs, B-cell-depleted T cells, or T cells were the source of the cDNA or gDNA that made up the material.

Original handling: Amplification from reference gene primers served as the basis for estimated nucleated cell counts. The data were produced by immunoSEQ multiplex PCR, yet TCRdb's version contains in-frame clones alone and is incomplete. V, J and clone size derive from that table, while D and trimming were established from the DNA sequence. Among 73,000 or so clones listed, around four fifths were seen once. The CDR3 length is 14 residues. From germline, CDR1 is SEHNR and CDR2 FQNEAQ (reference sequence). V gave up 5 bases and J gave up 1 base, with 11 bases separating them. The sample comprised peripheral blood. The chain is built from TRBV7-9 and TRBJ1-1, with D possibly TRBD1 on 5 matching bases. This TCR was sampled from a man aged 50-60 years with active COVID-19. CDR3 region: CASSPTDGNTEAFF. The DNA for the CDR3 is TGTGCCAGCAGCCCGACAGATGGGAACACTGAAGCTTTCTTT.